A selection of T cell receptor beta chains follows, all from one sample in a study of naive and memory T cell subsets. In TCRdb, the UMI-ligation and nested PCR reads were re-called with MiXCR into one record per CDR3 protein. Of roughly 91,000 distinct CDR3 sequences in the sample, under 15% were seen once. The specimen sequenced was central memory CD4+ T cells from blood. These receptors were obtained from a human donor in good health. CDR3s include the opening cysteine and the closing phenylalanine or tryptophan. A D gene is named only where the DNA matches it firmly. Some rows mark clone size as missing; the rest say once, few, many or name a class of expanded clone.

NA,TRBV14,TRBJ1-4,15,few,TGTGCCAGCAGCCAATCTGCGGGGGGGAGTGAAAAACTGTTTTTT,CASSQSAGGSEKLFF
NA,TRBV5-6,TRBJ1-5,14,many,TGTGCCAGCAGCTTGGGACAGCAAGGCCAGCCCCAGCATTTT,CASSLGQQGQPQHF
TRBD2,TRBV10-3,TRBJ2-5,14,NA,TGTGCCATCAGCCCAGCGGGAGGGCGCGAGACCCAGTACTTC,CAISPAGGRETQYF
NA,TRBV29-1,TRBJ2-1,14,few,TGCAGCGTTGACGGGGGAGCTAGCTGGGATGAGCAGTTCTTC,CSVDGGASWDEQFF
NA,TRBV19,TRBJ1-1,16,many,TGTGCCAGTAGTTCCCGTGGAGGGAAGAGAGGATCTGAAGCTTTCTTT,CASSSRGGKRGSEAFF
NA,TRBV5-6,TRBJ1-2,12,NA,TGTGCCAGCAGCAAGACTGTCTATGGCTACACCTTC,CASSKTVYGYTF
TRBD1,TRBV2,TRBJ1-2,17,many,TGTGCCAGCAGCTCCGGGACAGCAACAAGTGCTAACTATGGCTACACCTTC,CASSSGTATSANYGYTF
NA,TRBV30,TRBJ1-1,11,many,TGTGCCTGGTGGATTAACACTGAAGCTTTCTTT,CAWWINTEAFF
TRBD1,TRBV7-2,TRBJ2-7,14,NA,TGTGCCAGCAGCTCTGGGACAGGGGTCTACGAGCAGTACTTC,CASSSGTGVYEQYF
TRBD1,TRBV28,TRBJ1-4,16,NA,TGTGCCAGCAGTGTTACCGGGACAGGGTCTAATGAAAAACTGTTTTTT,CASSVTGTGSNEKLFF
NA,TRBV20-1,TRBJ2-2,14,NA,TGCAGTGCTAGAGAGCCCCCGAACACCGGGGAGCTGTTTTTT,CSAREPPNTGELFF
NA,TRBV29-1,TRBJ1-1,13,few,TGCAGCGTTGAAGAACGGGGGGCAGCTGAAGCTTTCTTT,CSVEERGAAEAFF
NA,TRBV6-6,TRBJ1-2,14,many,TGTGCCAGCAGTCCCCAAAACCCGGGCTATGGCTACACCTTC,CASSPQNPGYGYTF
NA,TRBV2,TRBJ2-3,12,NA,TGTGCCAGCAGGCAGGACACAGATACGCAGTATTTT,CASRQDTDTQYF
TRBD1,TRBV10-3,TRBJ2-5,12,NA,TGTGCCATGAGGGACAGTAAAGAGACCCAGTACTTC,CAMRDSKETQYF